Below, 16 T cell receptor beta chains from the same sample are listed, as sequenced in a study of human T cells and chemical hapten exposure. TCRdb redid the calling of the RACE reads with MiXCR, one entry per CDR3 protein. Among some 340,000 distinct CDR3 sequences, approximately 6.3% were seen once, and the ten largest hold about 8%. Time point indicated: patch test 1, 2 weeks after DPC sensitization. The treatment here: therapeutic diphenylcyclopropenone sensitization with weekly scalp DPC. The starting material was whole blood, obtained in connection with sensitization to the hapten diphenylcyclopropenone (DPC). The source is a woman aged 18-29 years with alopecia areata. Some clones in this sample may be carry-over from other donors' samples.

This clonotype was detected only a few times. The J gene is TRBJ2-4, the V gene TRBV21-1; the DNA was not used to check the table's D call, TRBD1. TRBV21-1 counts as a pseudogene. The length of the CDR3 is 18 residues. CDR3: CASSPPKGTGPRGDIQYF. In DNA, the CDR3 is TGTGCCAGCAGCCCCCCTAAAGGAACCGGTCCCAGGGGAGACATTCAGTACTTC.

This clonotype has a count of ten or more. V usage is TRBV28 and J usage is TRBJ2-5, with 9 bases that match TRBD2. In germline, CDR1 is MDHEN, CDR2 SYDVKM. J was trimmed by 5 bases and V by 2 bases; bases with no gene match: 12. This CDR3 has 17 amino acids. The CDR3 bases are TGTGCCAGCAGTTTAGCCCCCAGAGGGAGCGGGGGGGAGACCCAGTACTTC. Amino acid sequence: CASSLAPRGSGGETQYF.

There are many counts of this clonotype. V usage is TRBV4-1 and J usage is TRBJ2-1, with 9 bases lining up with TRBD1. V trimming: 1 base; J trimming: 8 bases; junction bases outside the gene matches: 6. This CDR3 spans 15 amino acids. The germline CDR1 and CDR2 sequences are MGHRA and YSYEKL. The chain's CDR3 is CASSQGWDRVYEQFF. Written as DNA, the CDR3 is TGCGCCAGCAGCCAAGGATGGGACAGGGTGTATGAGCAGTTCTTC.

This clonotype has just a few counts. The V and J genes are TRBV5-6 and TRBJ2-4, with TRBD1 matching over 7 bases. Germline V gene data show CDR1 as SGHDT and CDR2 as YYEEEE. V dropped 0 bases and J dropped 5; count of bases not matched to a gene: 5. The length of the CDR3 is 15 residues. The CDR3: CASSLGQGDQNIQYF. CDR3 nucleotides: TGTGCCAGCAGCTTGGGACAGGGAGATCAAAACATTCAGTACTTC.

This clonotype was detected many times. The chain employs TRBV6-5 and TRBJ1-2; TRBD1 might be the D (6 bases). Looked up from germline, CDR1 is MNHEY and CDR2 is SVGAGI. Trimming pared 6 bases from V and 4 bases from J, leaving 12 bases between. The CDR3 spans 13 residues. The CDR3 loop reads CASRERGLYGYTF. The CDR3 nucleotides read TGTGCCAGCAGAGAACGGGGGCTCTATGGCTACACCTTC.

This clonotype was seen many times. CDR3 coding DNA: TGTGCCAGCAGCCTCGCCGGAACAGGGGTGGAAGCTTTCTTT. As protein: CASSLAGTGVEAFF. V is TRBV6-2 or TRBV6-3 and J is TRBJ1-1, with 7 bases identical to TRBD1. Per the germline V gene, CDR1 is MNHEY and CDR2 is SVGEGT. V trimming: 6 bases; J trimming: 8 bases; junction bases outside the gene matches: 12. The CDR3 runs 14 residues.

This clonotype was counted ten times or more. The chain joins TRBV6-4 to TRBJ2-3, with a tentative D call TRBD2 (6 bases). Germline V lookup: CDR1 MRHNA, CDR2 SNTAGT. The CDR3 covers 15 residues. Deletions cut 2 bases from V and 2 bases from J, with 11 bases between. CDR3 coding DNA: TGTGCCAGCAGTGACCGGGACTCCCCCACAGATACGCAGTATTTT. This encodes CASSDRDSPTDTQYF.

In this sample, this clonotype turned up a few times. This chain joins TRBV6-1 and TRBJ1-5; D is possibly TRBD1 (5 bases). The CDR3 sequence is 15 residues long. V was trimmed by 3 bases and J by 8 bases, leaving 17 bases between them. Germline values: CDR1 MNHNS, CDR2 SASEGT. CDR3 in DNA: TGTGCCAGCAGTGATTCAGGGTTCCCCAAGGAGCCCCAGCATTTT. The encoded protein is CASSDSGFPKEPQHF.

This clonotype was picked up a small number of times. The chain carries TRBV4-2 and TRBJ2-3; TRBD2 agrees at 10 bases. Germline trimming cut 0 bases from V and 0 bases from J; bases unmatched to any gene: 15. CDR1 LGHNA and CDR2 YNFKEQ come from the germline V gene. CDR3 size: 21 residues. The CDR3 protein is CASSQEIVRTSGAISTDTQYF. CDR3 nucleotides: TGTGCCAGCAGCCAAGAGATTGTCCGAACTAGCGGGGCGATTAGCACAGATACGCAGTATTTT.

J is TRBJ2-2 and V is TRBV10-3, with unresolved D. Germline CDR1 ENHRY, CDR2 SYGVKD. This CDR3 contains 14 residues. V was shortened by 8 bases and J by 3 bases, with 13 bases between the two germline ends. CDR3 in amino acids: CAIWWRNHTGELFF. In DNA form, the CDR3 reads TGTGCCATCTGGTGGAGAAACCACACCGGGGAGCTGTTTTTT.

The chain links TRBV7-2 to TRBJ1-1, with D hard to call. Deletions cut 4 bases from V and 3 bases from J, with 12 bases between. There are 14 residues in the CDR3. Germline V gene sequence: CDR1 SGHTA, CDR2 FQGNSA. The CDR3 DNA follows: TGTGCCAGCAGCTCCAATACGGGGTACACTGAAGCTTTCTTT. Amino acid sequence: CASSSNTGYTEAFF.

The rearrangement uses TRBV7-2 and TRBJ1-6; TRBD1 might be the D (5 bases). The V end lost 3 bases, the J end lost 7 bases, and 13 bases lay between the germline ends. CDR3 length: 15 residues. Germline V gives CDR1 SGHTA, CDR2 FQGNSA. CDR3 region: CASSFTGVGNSPLHF. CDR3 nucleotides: TGTGCCAGCAGCTTTACAGGCGTGGGAAATTCACCCCTCCACTTT.

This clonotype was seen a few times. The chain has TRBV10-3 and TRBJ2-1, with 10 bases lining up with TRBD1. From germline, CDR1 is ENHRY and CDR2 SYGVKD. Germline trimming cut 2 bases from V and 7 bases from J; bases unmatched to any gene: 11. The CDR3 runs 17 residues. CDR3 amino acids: CAISERTGTGVKNEQFF. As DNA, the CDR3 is TGTGCCATCAGTGAGCGAACCGGGACAGGGGTCAAGAATGAGCAGTTCTTC.

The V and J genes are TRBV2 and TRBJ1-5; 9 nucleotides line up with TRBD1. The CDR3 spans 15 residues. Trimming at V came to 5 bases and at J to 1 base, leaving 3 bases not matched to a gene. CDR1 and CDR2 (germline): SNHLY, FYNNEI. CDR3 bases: TGTGCCAGCAGTAAGGACAGGGGCAGCAATCAGCCCCAGCATTTT. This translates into CASSKDRGSNQPQHF.

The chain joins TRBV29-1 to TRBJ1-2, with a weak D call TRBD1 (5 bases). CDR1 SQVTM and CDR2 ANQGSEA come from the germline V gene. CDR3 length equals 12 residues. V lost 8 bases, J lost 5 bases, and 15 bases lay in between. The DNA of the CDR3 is TGCAGCATCGGGGGGGTGGAGTATGGCTACACCTTC. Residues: CSIGGVEYGYTF.

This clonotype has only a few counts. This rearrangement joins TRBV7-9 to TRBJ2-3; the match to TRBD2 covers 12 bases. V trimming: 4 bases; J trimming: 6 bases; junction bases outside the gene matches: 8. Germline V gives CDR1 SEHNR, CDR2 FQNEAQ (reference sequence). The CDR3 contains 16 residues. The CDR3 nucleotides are TGTGCCAGCAGCTCCTGGACTAGCGGGGTATCGGATACGCAGTATTTT. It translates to CASSSWTSGVSDTQYF.